This passage covers 24 T cell receptor beta chains from one sample sequenced in a study of CD8+ T cells in alopecia areata. Extracted from the samples, RNA was reverse transcribed into cDNA to serve as the sequencing template. Repertoires were generated with immunoSEQ multiplex PCR, while TCRdb's copy carries only in-frame clones and drops some. Of about 100,000 clones in the sample, roughly 84% are singletons; the top ten hold roughly a quarter. The treatment is: oral pan-JAK inhibitor, 5-10 mg twice daily. The sequenced sample was CD8+ T cells sorted from blood, obtained at week 24, from a patient treated with tofacitinib. These TCRs come from a human donor with alopecia areata.

V and J are TRBV2 and TRBJ1-3; D is possibly TRBD1 (6 bases). This CDR3 is built from 15 residues. Trimming took 7 bases from V and 4 from J, leaving 17 bases between them. Per germline, CDR1 SNHLY and CDR2 FYNNEI. The CDR3 DNA sequence: TGTGCCAGCACCCTGGGGGGGGCGGAAGGAAACACCATATATTTT. Translating it yields CASTLGGAEGNTIYF.

This chain uses TRBV4-1 with TRBJ1-1; D ambiguous. The CDR3 is 13 residues long. Trimming took 3 bases from V and 1 from J, leaving 6 bases between them. The germline V gene has CDR1 MGHRA and CDR2 YSYEKL. CDR3 coding DNA: TGCGCCAGCAGCCAGAAACGGAACACTGAAGCTTTCTTT. Its protein product is CASSQKRNTEAFF.

CDR3 in DNA: TGTGCCAGCAGTTTAAGGTCACTTGGGGCCAACGTCCTGACTTTC. This sequence encodes CASSLRSLGANVLTF. This rearrangement joins TRBV27 to TRBJ2-6; D call uncertain. The CDR3 covers 15 residues. CDR1 and CDR2 from the germline V gene are MNHEY and SMNVEV (reference sequence). Trimming pared 2 bases from V and 3 bases from J, leaving 8 bases between.

The genes are TRBV14 and TRBJ1-2; D is possibly TRBD1 (6 bases). Germline values: CDR1 SGHDN, CDR2 FVKESK. The CDR3 has 16 residues. V lost 1 base to trimming and J lost 8 bases, with 20 bases between them. The CDR3 bases are TGTGCCAGCAGCCAAGGCCGGACAGCTACTATGGGGGGCTACACCTTC. This encodes CASSQGRTATMGGYTF. The complete variable domain, with remaining parts taken from reference TRBV14 and TRBJ1-2, reads EAGVTQFPSHSVIEKGQTVTLRCDPISGHDNLYWYRRVMGKEIKFLLHFVKESKQDESGMPNNRFLAERTGGTYSTLKVQPAELEDSGVYFCASSQGRTATMGGYTFGSGTRLTVV.

The chain combines TRBV2 with TRBJ2-2; D remains unclear. Looked up from germline, CDR1 is SNHLY and CDR2 is FYNNEI. CDR3 length: 13 amino acids. Trimming left V 5 bases short and J 2 bases short, with 6 bases between. The CDR3 nucleotides read TGTGCCAGCAGTCGGCCCAACACCGGGGAGCTGTTTTTT. It translates to CASSRPNTGELFF.

The chain carries TRBV11-2 and TRBJ2-3, with D perhaps being TRBD1 or TRBD2 (5 bases each). The V gene lost 3 bases and the J gene lost 1 base, with 11 bases spanning the gap. Germline V gene sequence: CDR1 SGHAT, CDR2 FQNNGV. The CDR3 totals 15 residues. The CDR3 region is CASSFLGRGTDTQYF. The CDR3 region has the DNA TGTGCCAGCAGCTTTCTGGGACGAGGCACAGATACGCAGTATTTT.

The chain combines TRBV7-2 with TRBJ2-7, with 7 bases identical to TRBD1. The V gene end was trimmed by 5 bases and the J gene end by 2 bases; junction bases not matched to a gene: 6. The germline CDR1 and CDR2 sequences are SGHTA and FQGNSA. The CDR3 has 14 residues. The CDR3 DNA reads TGTGCCAGCAGCCATAGACAGGGAACCTACGAGCAGTACTTC. Translating it yields CASSHRQGTYEQYF. Together with reference TRBV7-2 and TRBJ2-7, the CDR3 gives the full variable domain: GAGVSQSPSNKVTEKGKDVELRCDPISGHTALYWYRQSLGQGLEFLIYFQGNSAPDKSGLPSDRFSAERTGGSVSTLTIQRTQQEDSAVYLCASSHRQGTYEQYFGPGTRLTVT.

The CDR3 region has the DNA TGCGCCAGGCCACAGGGGCAGCCCCAGCATTTT. Its protein is CARPQGQPQHF. This chain uses TRBV10-1 with TRBJ1-5; 7 nucleotides match TRBD1. The germline gives CDR1 WNHNN, CDR2 SYGVQD (reference sequence). This CDR3 has 11 amino acids. With V trimmed by 9 bases and J by 7 bases, 3 bases remained unmatched.

The chain employs TRBV5-1 and TRBJ2-7; either TRBD1 or TRBD2 may fit D (5 bases each). V dropped 1 base and J dropped 4 bases, with 24 bases sitting between them. Per the germline V gene, CDR1 is SGHRS and CDR2 is YFSETQ. The CDR3 consists of 18 residues. The CDR3 is CASSLRQVTVGTSYEQYF. Here the CDR3 DNA reads TGCGCCAGCAGCTTGCGGCAGGTAACGGTAGGGACCAGTTACGAGCAGTACTTC.

This chain joins TRBV7-2 and TRBJ2-3, with TRBD1 identical over 7 bases. Germline CDR1 is SGHTA and CDR2 is FQGNSA. V lost 4 bases, J lost 6 bases, and 13 bases stayed unmatched. The CDR3 runs 16 residues. This chain's CDR3 is CASSSPMTGPRDTQYF. As DNA, the CDR3 is TGTGCCAGCAGCTCTCCGATGACAGGGCCGAGGGATACGCAGTATTTT.

This sequence joins TRBV7-9 and TRBJ2-7; TRBD2 aligns across 7 bases. V was pared by 5 bases and J by 3 bases, with 7 bases of the junction left unmatched. CDR3 size: 14 residues. Germline values: CDR1 SEHNR, CDR2 FQNEAQ (reference sequence). For the CDR3, the DNA is TGTGCCAGCAGCCCGAGCGGGGCTAACTACGAGCAGTACTTC. This gives the protein CASSPSGANYEQYF.

This sequence joins TRBV2 and TRBJ2-2, with 8 bases identical to TRBD1. Germline trimming cut 7 bases from V and 3 bases from J; bases unmatched to any gene: 13. Germline lookup yields CDR1 SNHLY and CDR2 FYNNEI. The CDR3 sequence is 17 residues long. Here the CDR3 reads CASTQDRAHLDTGELFF. The CDR3 coding sequence is TGTGCCAGCACACAGGACAGGGCGCACCTGGACACCGGGGAGCTGTTTTTT.

The rearrangement uses TRBV5-6 and TRBJ2-1; D is possibly TRBD1 or TRBD2 (5 bases each). CDR1 and CDR2 from the germline V gene are SGHDT and YYEEEE. Trimming stripped 5 bases from V and 0 bases from J, with 12 bases between. The CDR3 spans 15 residues. The CDR3 DNA reads as TGTGCCAGCAGTTGGGACGTTAGCTCCTACAATGAGCAGTTCTTC. Translation: CASSWDVSSYNEQFF.

This chain's CDR3 is CASSEAALSTDTQYF. DNA for the CDR3: TGTGCCAGCAGCGAAGCAGCTCTTAGCACAGATACGCAGTATTTT. V gene TRBV27 combines with J gene TRBJ2-3, with D uncertain. Looked up from germline, CDR1 is MNHEY and CDR2 is SMNVEV (reference sequence). The CDR3 sequence is 15 residues long. Trimming took 6 bases from V and 0 from J, leaving 13 bases between them.

The V call is TRBV5-1, the J call TRBJ2-1, with D uncertain. The V end was cut by 6 bases, the J end by 8 bases, with 18 bases between. Germline V CDR1 and CDR2: SGHRS, YFSETQ. CDR3 length: 14 amino acids. CDR3 loop: CASMWRSEAHEQFF. The DNA of the CDR3 is TGCGCCAGCATGTGGCGGTCAGAAGCCCATGAGCAGTTCTTC.

V is TRBV19 and J is TRBJ1-1, with D maybe TRBD1 (5 bases). The germline gives CDR1 LNHDA, CDR2 SQIVND (reference sequence). The CDR3 is made up of 11 amino acids. The V and J ends lost 8 bases and 10 bases respectively, with 14 bases between them. CDR3 coding DNA: TGTGCCAGTGCTACCGGGACGGGAGCTTTCTTT. Its protein product is CASATGTGAFF.

This clone was seen a single time. The chain carries TRBV30 and TRBJ2-7, with D possibly matching TRBD2 (5 bases). Trimming stripped 3 bases from V and 1 base from J, with 10 bases between. The germline CDR1 and CDR2 sequences are GTSNPN and SVGIG (reference sequence). The CDR3 extends over 13 amino acids. The chain's CDR3 is CAWSYGSSYEQYF. The CDR3 DNA is TGTGCCTGGAGCTATGGGAGTTCCTACGAGCAGTACTTC.

The chain combines TRBV5-1 with TRBJ2-2; D is uncertain. V was clipped by 1 base and J by 8 bases, with 12 bases between them. Germline V lookup: CDR1 SGHRS, CDR2 YFSETQ. The CDR3 is 14 amino acids. The CDR3 bases are TGCGCCAGCAGCTTGAGTCAGCAAACTGGGGAGCTGTTTTTT. Amino acids: CASSLSQQTGELFF.

V gene TRBV4-2 combines with J gene TRBJ1-6; D perhaps matches TRBD1 (5 bases). Trimming took 0 bases from V and 7 from J, leaving 13 bases between them. This CDR3 is built from 16 residues. Germline lookup yields CDR1 LGHNA and CDR2 YNFKEQ. The CDR3 region has the DNA TGTGCCAGCAGCCAAGATCCCGGGACGTGGAATTCACCCCTCCACTTT. Translating gives CASSQDPGTWNSPLHF.

The CDR3 region has the DNA TGTGCCTGGAGAGCAGATGCCGGGGGTTACAATGAGCAGTTCTTC. Protein: CAWRADAGGYNEQFF. This chain connects TRBV30 to TRBJ2-1; a possible D gene is TRBD2 (6 bases). Germline lookup yields CDR1 GTSNPN and CDR2 SVGIG (reference sequence). V was shortened by 3 bases and J by 4 bases, with 16 bases between the two germline ends. The CDR3 has 15 residues.

This clone was seen a single time. The gene calls are TRBV7-2 and TRBJ2-4; 7 nucleotides agree with TRBD1. The germline V gene has CDR1 SGHTA and CDR2 FQGNSA. The CDR3 totals 15 residues. The V and J ends lost 5 bases and 7 bases, in that order; junction bases with no gene match: 11. CDR3 in DNA: TGTGCCAGCAGCCAACTTAGACAGGGTCGCAACATTCAGTACTTC. It is translated as CASSQLRQGRNIQYF. Supplemented by reference TRBV7-2 and TRBJ2-4, the full variable domain reads GAGVSQSPSNKVTEKGKDVELRCDPISGHTALYWYRQSLGQGLEFLIYFQGNSAPDKSGLPSDRFSAERTGGSVSTLTIQRTQQEDSAVYLCASSQLRQGRNIQYFGAGTRLSVL.

The rearrangement uses TRBV5-1 and TRBJ2-7, with TRBD1 matching over 11 bases. Trimming removed 3 bases from V and 0 bases from J; junction bases left unmatched: 5. Germline loops: CDR1 SGHRS, CDR2 YFSETQ. There are 16 residues in the CDR3. The CDR3 DNA follows: TGCGCCAGCAGCTCGACCGGGACAGGGGGCTCCTACGAGCAGTACTTC. It encodes CASSSTGTGGSYEQYF.

The chain uses TRBV4-3 and TRBJ2-5; 9 positions agree with TRBD1. V lost 3 bases, J lost 2 bases, and 4 bases stayed unmatched. CDR3 length: 15 residues. The V gene's germline CDR1 is LGHNA and CDR2 YSLEER. Here the CDR3 DNA reads TGCGCCAGCAGCCAGGATGGACAGGGGCAAGAGACCCAGTACTTC. Protein sequence: CASSQDGQGQETQYF.

The chain couples TRBV29-1 to TRBJ2-7; TRBD1 matches 11 bases. Germline CDR1 is SQVTM and CDR2 is ANQGSEA. CDR3 length: 12 amino acids. The V and J ends lost 6 bases and 6 bases, in that order; junction bases with no gene match: 4. CDR3 region: CSVEGTGGEQYF. The CDR3 nucleotides are TGCAGCGTGGAGGGGACAGGGGGCGAGCAGTACTTC.